Listed below are T cell receptor beta chains from one sample, sequenced in a study of identical twins. TCRdb reprocessed the 5' RACE reads via MiXCR and lists one record per CDR3 protein. The data hold some 1,700,000 distinct CDR3 sequences, with around 33% observed a single time. Sequencing was performed on cord blood. The receptors here all came from a newborn girl in good health. Both conserved end residues are part of each CDR3. D genes are given only for firm matches. Rows may omit the clone size; those that give it use once, few, many or a size class.

v_call: TRBV4-2
d_call: NA
clone_size: once
j_call: TRBJ2-7
cdr3_aa: CASSQDPGWYEQYF
cdr3_nt: TGTGCCAGCAGCCAAGATCCGGGTTGGTACGAGCAGTACTTC

v_call: TRBV6-2/TRBV6-3
d_call: TRBD2
clone_size: few
j_call: TRBJ2-3
cdr3_aa: CASARGVSVTDTQYF
cdr3_nt: TGTGCCAGCGCCCGGGGGGTTTCTGTCACAGATACGCAGTATTTT

v_call: TRBV2
d_call: NA
clone_size: NA
j_call: TRBJ1-1
cdr3_aa: CATASHGPQTTEAFF
cdr3_nt: TGTGCCACCGCTTCTCATGGCCCACAAACAACTGAAGCTTTCTTT

v_call: TRBV5-1
d_call: NA
clone_size: NA
j_call: TRBJ1-4
cdr3_aa: CASSLSGEGQKLFF
cdr3_nt: TGCGCCAGCAGCTTGTCGGGGGAAGGTCAAAAACTGTTTTTT

v_call: TRBV24-1
d_call: NA
clone_size: NA
j_call: TRBJ2-1
cdr3_aa: CATSLPGQETQFF
cdr3_nt: TGTGCCACCAGTCTCCCGGGGCAAGAGACCCAGTTCTTC

v_call: TRBV9
d_call: NA
clone_size: NA
j_call: TRBJ2-1
cdr3_aa: CASSVAGHGEGNEQFF
cdr3_nt: TGTGCCAGCAGCGTAGCGGGTCACGGGGAAGGGAATGAGCAGTTCTTC

v_call: TRBV7-9
d_call: TRBD2
clone_size: NA
j_call: TRBJ2-1
cdr3_aa: CASSFRLAGGYDEQFF
cdr3_nt: TGTGCCAGCAGCTTTCGGCTAGCGGGGGGGTACGATGAGCAGTTCTTC

v_call: TRBV12-3/TRBV12-4
d_call: NA
clone_size: NA
j_call: TRBJ1-5
cdr3_aa: CASSLLGTRQPQHF
cdr3_nt: TGTGCCAGCAGCCTCTTAGGGACGAGACAGCCCCAGCATTTT

v_call: TRBV2
d_call: TRBD1
clone_size: NA
j_call: TRBJ2-7
cdr3_aa: CASKRQDRGPYEQYF
cdr3_nt: TGTGCCAGCAAGCGTCAGGACAGGGGGCCCTACGAGCAGTACTTC

v_call: TRBV6-1
d_call: TRBD2
clone_size: NA
j_call: TRBJ2-7
cdr3_aa: CASSLAGGIEQYF
cdr3_nt: TGTGCCAGCTCGCTAGCGGGAGGTATCGAGCAGTACTTC

v_call: TRBV6-1
d_call: TRBD1
clone_size: few
j_call: TRBJ1-4
cdr3_aa: CASSGSGQGAEKLFF
cdr3_nt: TGTGCCAGCAGTGGGTCGGGACAGGGGGCTGAAAAACTGTTTTTT

v_call: TRBV5-1
d_call: NA
clone_size: few
j_call: TRBJ1-1
cdr3_aa: CASSLLPVGEAFF
cdr3_nt: TGCGCCAGCAGCTTACTCCCGGTCGGTGAAGCTTTCTTT

v_call: TRBV28
d_call: TRBD1
clone_size: NA
j_call: TRBJ1-5
cdr3_aa: CASSPPGTGVQPQHF
cdr3_nt: TGTGCCAGCAGTCCACCCGGGACAGGGGTTCAGCCCCAGCATTTT

v_call: TRBV3-1
d_call: TRBD2
clone_size: NA
j_call: TRBJ2-1
cdr3_aa: CASSQDSQWGGYNEQFF
cdr3_nt: TGTGCCAGCAGCCAAGATAGCCAGTGGGGGGGATACAATGAGCAGTTCTTC

v_call: TRBV10-2
d_call: NA
clone_size: NA
j_call: TRBJ1-3
cdr3_aa: CASQTGNTIYF
cdr3_nt: TGCGCCAGCCAGACAGGAAACACCATATATTTT

v_call: TRBV6-5
d_call: TRBD1
clone_size: many
j_call: TRBJ2-3
cdr3_aa: CASSRGTGPSTDTQYF
cdr3_nt: TGTGCCAGCAGCCGTGGGACAGGCCCGAGCACAGATACGCAGTATTTT

v_call: TRBV27
d_call: NA
clone_size: NA
j_call: TRBJ1-2
cdr3_aa: CASSLSPERGYGYTF
cdr3_nt: TGTGCCAGCAGTTTATCCCCGGAGCGGGGTTATGGCTACACCTTC

v_call: TRBV6-5
d_call: NA
clone_size: many
j_call: TRBJ2-5
cdr3_aa: CASSPMEEETQYF
cdr3_nt: TGTGCCAGCAGTCCAATGGAGGAAGAGACCCAGTACTTC

v_call: TRBV4-1
d_call: NA
clone_size: few
j_call: TRBJ2-4
cdr3_aa: CASSQDPEAIQYF
cdr3_nt: TGCGCCAGCAGCCAAGACCCTGAGGCTATTCAGTACTTC

v_call: TRBV7-9
d_call: TRBD1
clone_size: NA
j_call: TRBJ1-5
cdr3_aa: CASSGTGQQPQHF
cdr3_nt: TGTGCCAGCAGCGGGACAGGGCAACAGCCCCAGCATTTT

v_call: TRBV3-1
d_call: NA
clone_size: NA
j_call: TRBJ1-2
cdr3_aa: CASSQVAGARGYTF
cdr3_nt: TGTGCCAGCAGCCAAGTTGCAGGGGCCCGGGGCTACACCTTC

v_call: TRBV15
d_call: NA
clone_size: NA
j_call: TRBJ1-1
cdr3_aa: CATSRGGGLNTEAFF
cdr3_nt: TGTGCCACCAGCAGAGGGGGAGGATTGAACACTGAAGCTTTCTTT

v_call: TRBV10-3
d_call: TRBD2
clone_size: few
j_call: TRBJ2-3
cdr3_aa: CAGRPSGGLTDTQYF
cdr3_nt: TGTGCCGGAAGACCTAGCGGGGGGCTCACAGATACGCAGTATTTT

v_call: TRBV2
d_call: TRBD2
clone_size: NA
j_call: TRBJ2-1
cdr3_aa: CASSGSLAGVINEQFF
cdr3_nt: TGTGCCAGCAGTGGGTCGCTAGCGGGGGTAATCAATGAGCAGTTCTTC

v_call: TRBV5-1
d_call: TRBD2
clone_size: NA
j_call: TRBJ2-2
cdr3_aa: CASSTVAGTHTGELFF
cdr3_nt: TGCGCCAGCAGCACCGTAGCGGGAACGCACACCGGGGAGCTGTTTTTT